This TCR beta chain was documented in a study of T cells in tuberculosis. Study context: In South Africa, adults with active tuberculosis were compared with IGRA-negative and latently infected IGRA-positive adolescents.

Sequencing was performed with immunoSEQ multiplex PCR; in TCRdb, only in-frame clones are kept and a portion is missing. The sample gives over 30,000 clones, around 97% of which show up once; under 7% is in the top ten. Points from the study as a whole: Shorter CDR3-alpha in active tuberculosis partly drove smaller distances. GEM motif frequencies gave 60% to 70% accuracy; the GMM repertoire gave roughly 90%. Smaller distances to GMM-specific TCRs suggested their expansion in active tuberculosis.

Concerning this clone: Its antigen remains unidentified.

CDR1 and CDR2 from the germline V gene are MGHDK and SYGVNS. V was clipped by 1 base and J by 9 bases; unmatched bases: 14. The CDR3 extends over 17 amino acids. This receptor was obtained from a donor under 30 with latent tuberculosis or without tuberculosis infection. Input material: PBMCs. The rearrangement joins TRBV25-1 to TRBJ2-1, with 8 positions matching TRBD2. The CDR3 sequence is CASSEWVGGAGASEQFF. CDR3 nucleotides: TGTGCCAGCAGTGAATGGGTCGGTGGAGCGGGAGCGTCTGAGCAGTTCTTC. The whole variable domain, filled in from reference TRBV25-1 and TRBJ2-1, reads EADIYQTPRYLVIGTGKKITLECSQTMGHDKMYWYQQDPGMELHLIHYSYGVNSTEKGDLSSESTVSRIRTEHFPLTLESARPSHTSQYLCASSEWVGGAGASEQFFGPGTRLTVL.